Listed here are 27 T cell receptor beta chains from one sample, sequenced in a study of cytomegalovirus exposure and HLA in healthy donors. A multiplex PCR was run with 60 Vbeta primers and 13 Jbeta primers. TCRdb's table, derived via immunoSEQ multiplex PCR, lists solely in-frame clones and lacks some. This sample carries roughly 190,000 clones, roughly 12% of them seen once, and the ten largest clones take 7.8%. The specimen sequenced was PBMCs. The receptors derive from a man aged 45-65 years in good health and CMV-seropositive.

This clone was seen ten or more times. The rearrangement links TRBV28 to TRBJ1-2; D is perhaps TRBD1 (6 bases). The CDR3 loop spans 11 amino acids. CDR1 and CDR2 from the germline V gene are MDHEN and SYDVKM. Trimming removed 6 bases at V and 8 bases at J, with 10 bases between. The CDR3 coding sequence is TGTGCCAGCAGGGGGGCGTTAGGCTACACCTTC. It codes for CASRGALGYTF.

J is TRBJ2-7 and V is TRBV12-2; the DNA was not compared with TRBD2, the D call given in the table. TRBV12-2 has pseudogene status. This CDR3 has 13 amino acids. The CDR3 reads CASRRRYTYEQYV. The CDR3 nucleotides read TGTGCAAGTCGCCGGAGGTACACCTACGAGCAGTACGTC.

This clone was counted only a few times. This chain connects TRBV5-1 to TRBJ2-3; TRBD2 is a possible D gene (6 bases). Germline V gives CDR1 SGHRS, CDR2 YFSETQ. V was cut by 7 bases and J by 4 bases, with 13 bases left in between. The CDR3 has 13 residues. CDR3 residues: CASGPGVPDTQYF. CDR3 nucleotides: TGCGCCAGCGGTCCGGGGGTACCAGATACGCAGTATTTT.

The chain is built from TRBV9 and TRBJ1-1; tentatively, D is TRBD1 (6 bases). Germline loops: CDR1 SGDLS, CDR2 YYNGEE. The CDR3 covers 15 residues. V was clipped by 0 bases and J by 3 bases, with 12 bases between them. For the CDR3, the DNA is TGTGCCAGCAGCGTAGGAGCCAGGGGAGACACTGAAGCTTTCTTT. Translating gives CASSVGARGDTEAFF.

This clone was seen more than once but under ten times. V and J are TRBV5-1 and TRBJ2-3; 8 positions match TRBD2. The junction had 3 bases not matched to a gene; V was cut back by 3 bases and J by 0 bases. In germline, CDR1 is SGHRS, CDR2 YFSETQ. This CDR3 comprises 15 residues. The CDR3 loop reads CASSSGLVSTDTQYF. As DNA, the CDR3 is TGCGCCAGCAGCTCGGGACTAGTGAGCACAGATACGCAGTATTTT.

The sample holds a few counts of this clone. V usage is TRBV27 and J usage is TRBJ2-3; possibly TRBD2 for D (5 bases). Trimming removed 8 bases from V and 5 bases from J, with 14 bases in between. Per germline, CDR1 MNHEY and CDR2 SMNVEV (reference sequence). The CDR3 covers 13 residues. The CDR3 spells CASRLGVEDTQYF. The CDR3 DNA reads TGTGCCAGCCGGTTGGGAGTCGAAGATACGCAGTATTTT.

There are a few counts of this clone. J is TRBJ2-2 and V is TRBV7-2; TRBD1 is a possible D gene (6 bases). The V end lost 2 bases, the J end lost 6 bases, and 10 bases lay between the germline ends. Germline V gene sequence: CDR1 SGHTA, CDR2 FQGNSA. The CDR3 consists of 14 residues. CDR3 amino acids: CASSLRGLSGELFF. The DNA of the CDR3 is TGTGCCAGCAGCTTAAGGGGGTTGTCCGGGGAGCTGTTTTTT.

The V gene is TRBV7-2, the J gene TRBJ1-6; 7 bases are a match to TRBD1. The CDR3 spans 16 residues. J lost 8 bases, V lost 3 bases, and 10 bases had no gene match. Germline loops: CDR1 SGHTA, CDR2 FQGNSA. CDR3 DNA: TGTGCCAGCAGCTTCGCCACCCGGACAGGAGATTCACCCCTCCACTTT. This translates into CASSFATRTGDSPLHF. Full variable domain (outside the CDR3, taken from reference TRBV7-2 and TRBJ1-6): GAGVSQSPSNKVTEKGKDVELRCDPISGHTALYWYRQSLGQGLEFLIYFQGNSAPDKSGLPSDRFSAERTGGSVSTLTIQRTQQEDSAVYLCASSFATRTGDSPLHFGNGTRLTVT.

This clone was counted only a few times. The chain links TRBV2 to TRBJ1-1; the D is unclear. Trimming shortened V by 9 bases and J by 10 bases, and 12 bases separated the two germline ends. This CDR3 has 10 amino acids. Per the germline V gene, CDR1 is SNHLY and CDR2 is FYNNEI. CDR3 amino acids: CASREVRAFF. CDR3 bases: TGTGCCAGTAGGGAGGTAAGAGCTTTCTTT. The entire variable domain, with the rest obtained from reference TRBV2 and TRBJ1-1, is as follows: EPEVTQTPSHQVTQMGQEVILRCVPISNHLYFYWYRQILGQKVEFLVSFYNNEISEKSEIFDDQFSVERPDGSNFTLKIRSTKLEDSAMYFCASREVRAFFGQGTRLTVV.

This clone was recorded a few times. The rearrangement joins TRBV13 to TRBJ1-1; the match to TRBD1 covers 8 bases. Germline V gene sequence: CDR1 PRHDT, CDR2 FYEKMQ (reference sequence). Trimming removed 4 bases from V and 2 bases from J; junction bases left unmatched: 6. The CDR3 contains 15 residues. The CDR3 reads CASSWGRGPNTEAFF. DNA for the CDR3: TGTGCCAGCAGCTGGGGCAGGGGGCCAAACACTGAAGCTTTCTTT.

This clone was counted a few times. The chain has TRBV7-2 and TRBJ2-2; 14 bases align to TRBD2. The CDR3 loop spans 18 amino acids. V lost 6 bases and J lost 1; bases outside the gene matches: 7. CDR1 and CDR2 from the germline V gene are SGHTA and FQGNSA. The CDR3 sequence is CASRLGLAGVWNTGELFF. The CDR3, as DNA: TGTGCCAGCAGGTTGGGACTAGCGGGGGTCTGGAACACCGGGGAGCTGTTTTTT.

This clone was detected only a few times. This chain links TRBV10-1 with TRBJ2-5; 15 bases are a match to TRBD2. V was clipped by 4 bases and J by 2 bases; unmatched bases: 5. Germline V gives CDR1 WNHNN, CDR2 SYGVQD (reference sequence). The CDR3 has 17 amino acids. The DNA for the CDR3 is TGCGCCAGCAGTGTCGGGACTAGCGGGGGGTTACAAGAGACCCAGTACTTC. Translating gives CASSVGTSGGLQETQYF.

The table lists this clone with a few counts. The V call is TRBV4-1, the J call TRBJ1-3; tentative D call: TRBD1 (6 bases). CDR3 size: 18 residues. V lost 4 bases and J lost 3, with 22 bases in between. The germline V gene has CDR1 MGHRA and CDR2 YSYEKL. CDR3 sequence (DNA): TGCGCCAGCAGCCTTACATTCTCGGGGGGGGCTGTTGGAAACACCATATATTTT. Translating it yields CASSLTFSGGAVGNTIYF.

In this sample, this clone turned up a few times. V usage is TRBV7-2 and J usage is TRBJ1-6, with D hard to call. Germline assignment: CDR1 SGHTA and CDR2 FQGNSA. The V end was cut by 5 bases, the J end by 7 bases, with 21 bases between. The CDR3 is made up of 17 amino acids. CDR3 sequence (DNA): TGTGCCAGCAGCATTATACGCCTGACACTCTGGAATTCACCCCTCCACTTT. Protein product: CASSIIRLTLWNSPLHF.

This clone has a handful of counts. CDR3: CASSGTSTDTQYF. DNA for the CDR3: TGTGCCAGCAGCGGGACTAGCACAGATACGCAGTATTTT. The V and J genes are TRBV7-9 and TRBJ2-3; a weak D match, TRBD2 (6 bases). The CDR3 is made up of 13 amino acids. The V gene's germline CDR1 is SEHNR and CDR2 FQNEAQ (reference sequence). V dropped 5 bases and J dropped 0 bases, with 6 bases sitting between them.

This sequence joins TRBV5-4 and TRBJ2-3; D is possibly TRBD1 (7 bases). V dropped 1 base and J dropped 7 bases, with 22 bases sitting between them. The CDR3 has 17 residues. Germline V gene data show CDR1 as SGHNT and CDR2 as YYREEE (reference sequence). The CDR3 sequence is CASSLHGTDNRGYTQYF. CDR3 DNA: TGTGCCAGCAGCTTGCACGGGACAGACAATCGGGGGTATACGCAGTATTTT.

On this clone: The same CDR3 can be traced to other DNA sequences in this sample. The J gene is TRBJ1-1, the V gene TRBV6-1, with D unresolved. The germline V gene has CDR1 MNHNS and CDR2 SASEGT. This CDR3 contains 15 residues. Trimming removed 0 bases at V and 6 bases at J, with 14 bases between. CDR3 loop: CASSEALAGGAEAFF. The CDR3 coding sequence is TGTGCCAGCAGTGAAGCGCTAGCAGGCGGGGCTGAAGCTTTCTTT.

The CDR3 DNA sequence: TGTGCCAGCAGCAGACAGGGTACCAATAATTCACCCCTCCACTTT. Translating gives CASSRQGTNNSPLHF. The chain combines TRBV2 with TRBJ1-6, with 7 positions matching TRBD1. CDR1 SNHLY and CDR2 FYNNEI come from the germline V gene. The CDR3 consists of 15 residues. V shed 6 bases, J shed 5 bases, and the junction held 7 bases outside the gene matches.

The chain uses TRBV2 and TRBJ2-5; 12 bases align to TRBD2. The CDR3 is 15 residues long. Germline V gene lookup returns CDR1 SNHLY and CDR2 FYNNEI. Trimming removed 8 bases from V and 4 bases from J; junction bases left unmatched: 8. Written as DNA, the CDR3 is TGTGCCAGCGCTAGCGGGGGGGCGGTGGGAGAGACCCAGTACTTC. As protein: CASASGGAVGETQYF.

This clone has only one observation. The DNA of the CDR3 is TGTGCCACCAGCGGCGGGGAAATAAGGGAAGAGACCCAGTACTTC. It specifies CATSGGEIREETQYF. This chain links TRBV15 with TRBJ2-5, with a tentative D call TRBD2 (6 bases). CDR3 length: 15 residues. Trimming took 5 bases from V and 3 from J, leaving 16 bases between them. Germline CDR1 and CDR2: LNHNV and YYDKDF (reference sequence). The full variable domain, in which reference TRBV15 and TRBJ2-5 provide the parts outside the CDR3, is DAMVIQNPRYQVTQFGKPVTLSCSQTLNHNVMYWYQQKSSQAPKLLFHYYDKDFNNEADTPDNFQSRRPNTSFCFLDIRSPGLGDTAMYLCATSGGEIREETQYFGPGTRLLVL.

This clone has more than one count but fewer than ten. The V gene is TRBV28, the J gene TRBJ2-3; D possibly corresponds to TRBD1 (6 bases). V lost 11 bases and J 2 bases, leaving 17 bases between the germline ends. The germline gives CDR1 MDHEN, CDR2 SYDVKM. The CDR3 spans 14 residues. CDR3 loop: CAGSVGGPTDTQYF. The DNA of the CDR3 is TGTGCCGGTTCCGTTGGGGGCCCCACAGATACGCAGTATTTT.

This clone was detected a few times. J is TRBJ2-7 and V is TRBV9, with TRBD1 matching over 8 bases. The V and J ends lost 4 bases and 2 bases, in that order; junction bases with no gene match: 8. This CDR3 spans 15 amino acids. Germline values: CDR1 SGDLS, CDR2 YYNGEE. The CDR3 sequence is CASSTWTGPTYEQYF. For the CDR3, the DNA is TGTGCCAGCAGCACTTGGACAGGGCCGACCTACGAGCAGTACTTC.

This clone was counted between two and nine times. The chain links TRBV2 to TRBJ2-7; 10 bases map to TRBD2. The CDR3 totals 15 residues. With V trimmed by 6 bases and J by 3 bases, 8 bases remained unmatched. Germline V gives CDR1 SNHLY, CDR2 FYNNEI. CDR3 DNA: TGTGCCAGCAGGCCGGAAGCGGGGGGGAGCTACGAGCAGTACTTC. Translated, it gives CASRPEAGGSYEQYF. Full variable domain (remainder filled in from reference TRBV2 and TRBJ2-7): EPEVTQTPSHQVTQMGQEVILRCVPISNHLYFYWYRQILGQKVEFLVSFYNNEISEKSEIFDDQFSVERPDGSNFTLKIRSTKLEDSAMYFCASRPEAGGSYEQYFGPGTRLTVT.

The gene calls are TRBV18 and TRBJ2-2, with TRBD1 as a possible D gene (5 bases). Germline V gene sequence: CDR1 KGHSH, CDR2 LQKENI. The CDR3 contains 16 residues. Deletions cut 1 base from V and 6 bases from J, with 15 bases between. DNA for the CDR3: TGTGCCAGCTCACCACTTACAGGTTCTTCCTCCGGGGAGCTGTTTTTT. It yields the protein CASSPLTGSSSGELFF.

V usage is TRBV5-4 and J usage is TRBJ2-7; D is uncertain. There are 15 residues in the CDR3. Trimming pared 4 bases from V and 3 bases from J, leaving 17 bases between. Germline CDR1 is SGHNT and CDR2 is YYREEE (reference sequence). The CDR3 reads CASSPPLAASYEQYF. The CDR3 DNA follows: TGTGCCAGCAGCCCCCCCTTGGCAGCGAGCTACGAGCAGTACTTC. Full variable domain (outside the CDR3, taken from reference TRBV5-4 and TRBJ2-7): ETGVTQSPTHLIKTRGQQVTLRCSSQSGHNTVSWYQQALGQGPQFIFQYYREEENGRGNFPPRFSGLQFPNYSSELNVNALELDDSALYLCASSPPLAASYEQYFGPGTRLTVT.

This chain connects TRBV9 to TRBJ1-5; TRBD1 is a possible D gene (5 bases). Trimming pared 7 bases from V and 4 bases from J, leaving 9 bases between. The CDR3 sequence is 12 residues long. Looked up from germline, CDR1 is SGDLS and CDR2 is YYNGEE. Written as DNA, the CDR3 is TGTGCCAGCGGAAGGGGTAATCAGCCCCAGCATTTT. Its protein product is CASGRGNQPQHF.

The genes are TRBV4-3 and TRBJ1-6; perhaps TRBD1 as D (5 bases). There are 15 residues in the CDR3. Trimming removed 0 bases from V and 10 bases from J, with 13 bases in between. CDR1 and CDR2 (germline): LGHNA, YSLEER. The CDR3: CASSQDKGLGSPLHF. CDR3 DNA sequence: TGCGCCAGCAGCCAAGATAAGGGGCTGGGATCACCCCTCCACTTT.